A selection of T cell receptor beta chains follows, all from one sample in a study of T cells after yellow fever vaccination. TCRdb fed the 5' RACE reads into MiXCR, producing one record per CDR3 protein. There are 200,000 to 300,000 distinct CDR3 sequences in the sample; 6% to 7.5% occur only once, and roughly 0.9% lies in the top ten. The sample in question was CD4+ T cells sorted from PBMCs, obtained 15 days after the yellow fever booster vaccination. Every receptor here comes from a man aged 30 to 39 who received the YFV17D yellow fever vaccine. Both conserved end residues are part of each CDR3. The D gene is left open where the match is weak. Some rows mark clone size as missing; the rest say once, few, many or name a class of expanded clone.

j_call	clone_size	v_call	d_call	cdr3_aa	cdr3_nt
TRBJ1-2	.	TRBV5-1	.	CASSLATTDYGYTF	TGCGCCAGCAGCTTGGCGACGACAGACTATGGCTACACCTTC
TRBJ2-2	many	TRBV29-1	.	CSGNRDTGELFF	TGCAGCGGGAATAGGGACACCGGGGAGCTGTTTTTT
TRBJ2-3	many	TRBV2	.	CASGFGRVTDTQYF	TGTGCCAGCGGGTTTGGCAGGGTCACAGATACGCAGTATTTT
TRBJ2-4	.	TRBV20-1	.	CSARRLGPNIQYF	TGCAGTGCTAGACGCCTCGGGCCAAACATTCAGTACTTC
TRBJ2-3	few	TRBV20-1	TRBD2	CSAIPSGRVDTQYF	TGCAGTGCTATCCCTAGCGGGAGAGTGGATACGCAGTATTTT
TRBJ2-1	few	TRBV7-6	.	CASSLRRGGGSPLNNEQFF	TGTGCCAGCAGCTTAAGGCGAGGGGGGGGGTCCCCTTTGAACAATGAGCAGTTCTTC
TRBJ2-6	.	TRBV5-1	.	CASSLLLPGANVLTF	TGCGCCAGCAGCTTGCTCCTTCCTGGGGCCAACGTCCTGACTTTC
TRBJ2-1	few	TRBV27	TRBD2	CASSLFSGRHKNEQFF	TGTGCCAGCAGCCTCTTTAGCGGGAGACACAAAAATGAGCAGTTCTTC
TRBJ1-5	many	TRBV18	.	CASSLQRAERGQPQHF	TGTGCCAGCTCACTACAACGGGCCGAGAGAGGGCAGCCCCAGCATTTT
TRBJ2-5	few	TRBV21-1	.	CASTGSSDREQETQYF	TGTGCCAGCACCGGGTCCTCGGACAGGGAACAAGAGACCCAGTACTTC
TRBJ2-2	.	TRBV4-2	.	CASSQGGFPGELFF	TGTGCCAGCAGCCAAGGGGGATTTCCGGGGGAGCTGTTTTTT
TRBJ1-1	many	TRBV7-9	.	CASSFAGFTEAFF	TGTGCCAGCAGCTTTGCAGGGTTCACTGAAGCTTTCTTT
TRBJ2-7	.	TRBV5-1	TRBD2	CASSYASGGLYEQYF	TGCGCCAGCAGCTACGCTAGCGGGGGCCTCTACGAGCAGTACTTC
TRBJ2-3	.	TRBV11-2	.	CASSLSGLSDTQYF	TGTGCCAGCAGCTTATCTGGTCTAAGTGATACGCAGTATTTT
TRBJ1-4	few	TRBV7-2	.	CASSRQKEKLFF	TGTGCCAGCAGCCGACAGAAGGAAAAACTGTTTTTT
TRBJ2-5	many	TRBV11-2	TRBD1	CASSLDRVVGTQYF	TGTGCCAGCAGCTTGGACAGGGTAGTCGGAACCCAGTACTTC
TRBJ1-1	few	TRBV11-2	TRBD1	CASSSERRGWNTEAFF	TGTGCCAGCAGCTCCGAGCGCAGGGGGTGGAACACTGAAGCTTTCTTT
TRBJ2-1	many	TRBV20-1	TRBD2	CSARSLAGYNEQFF	TGCAGTGCTAGATCGCTAGCGGGGTACAATGAGCAGTTCTTC
TRBJ2-1	many	TRBV18	.	CASSPGTGTLGNEQFF	TGTGCCAGCTCACCAGGTACCGGGACGCTGGGCAATGAGCAGTTCTTC
TRBJ2-3	many	TRBV5-1	.	CASSLDGSKDTQYF	TGCGCCAGCAGCTTGGATGGGTCCAAGGATACGCAGTATTTT